What follows describes a single T cell receptor beta chain. The PCR contained 60 Vbeta and 13 Jbeta primers. Sequencing was performed with immunoSEQ multiplex PCR; in TCRdb, only in-frame clones are kept and a portion is missing. The sample holds some 96,000 clones; more than 75% are singletons and the top ten take roughly 0.71%. The sample is drawn from a study of cytomegalovirus exposure and HLA in healthy donors. This sequence originates from a woman in her sixties or seventies in good health and CMV-seronegative. Sequencing input: PBMCs.

CDR3 coding DNA: TGTGCCAGCAGTTACTCGTCAGGGCATAATGGCTACACCTTC. Translating gives CASSYSSGHNGYTF. The V gene is TRBV6-5, the J gene TRBJ1-2; tentatively, D is TRBD1 (5 bases). Trimming took off 0 bases at V and 6 bases at J, with 11 bases between the two ends. The CDR3 sequence is 14 residues long. Germline-derived CDR1 and CDR2 are MNHEY and SVGAGI.